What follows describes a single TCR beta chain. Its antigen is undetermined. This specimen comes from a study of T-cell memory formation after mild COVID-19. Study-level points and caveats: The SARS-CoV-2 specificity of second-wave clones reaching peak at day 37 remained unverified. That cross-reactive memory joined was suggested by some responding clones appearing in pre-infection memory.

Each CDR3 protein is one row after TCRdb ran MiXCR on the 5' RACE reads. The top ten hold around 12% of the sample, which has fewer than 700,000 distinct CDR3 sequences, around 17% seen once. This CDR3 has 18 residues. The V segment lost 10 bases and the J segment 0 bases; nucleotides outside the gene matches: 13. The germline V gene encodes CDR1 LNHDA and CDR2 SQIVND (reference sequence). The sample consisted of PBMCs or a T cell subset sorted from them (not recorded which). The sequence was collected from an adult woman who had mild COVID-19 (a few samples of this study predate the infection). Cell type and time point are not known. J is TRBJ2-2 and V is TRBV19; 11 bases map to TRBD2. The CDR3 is CATLGLAGGSANTGELFF. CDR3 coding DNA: TGTGCCACCTTGGGGCTAGCGGGGGGCAGCGCGAACACCGGGGAGCTGTTTTTT.